One sample yielded the 17 T cell receptor beta chains listed below, sequenced in a study of blood T cell repertoires in COVID-19. The table came from immunoSEQ multiplex PCR; TCRdb's copy has only in-frame clones and leaves some out. Counted here are 100,000 to 150,000 clones, roughly two thirds occurring once; the ten biggest clones make up approximately 2%. Sequencing input: peripheral blood. These receptor sequences come from an older woman with acute or convalescent COVID-19.

The V gene is TRBV3-1 (or the pseudogene TRBV3-2), the J gene TRBJ1-1; TRBD1 aligns across 7 bases. Germline values: CDR1 LGHDT, CDR2 YNNKEL (reference sequence). With V trimmed by 4 bases and J by 4 bases, 9 bases remained unmatched. This CDR3 comprises 15 residues. The CDR3 sequence: CASSPPTGVFTEAFF. Written as DNA, the CDR3 is TGTGCCAGCAGCCCCCCCACAGGGGTTTTCACTGAAGCTTTCTTT.

This clone was picked up a small number of times. The chain links TRBV27 to TRBJ1-6; maybe TRBD1 (5 bases). Per germline, CDR1 MNHEY and CDR2 SMNVEV (reference sequence). V was cut by 8 bases and J by 3 bases, with 11 bases left in between. The CDR3 sequence is 14 residues long. The CDR3, as DNA: TGTGCCAGCCGGGGGTTACTCTATAATTCACCCCTCCACTTT. This gives the protein CASRGLLYNSPLHF.

This clone appeared a few times. The chain employs TRBV6-1 and TRBJ1-1; TRBD1 aligns across 9 bases. There are 15 residues in the CDR3. The germline V gene encodes CDR1 MNHNS and CDR2 SASEGT. Germline trimming cut 2 bases from V and 4 bases from J; bases unmatched to any gene: 5. The CDR3 here is CASSEPGTGRTEAFF. Here the CDR3 DNA reads TGTGCCAGCAGTGAACCTGGGACAGGGCGCACTGAAGCTTTCTTT.

The V gene is TRBV2, the J gene TRBJ2-1, with 9 bases identical to TRBD1. Germline assignment: CDR1 SNHLY and CDR2 FYNNEI. V dropped 8 bases and J dropped 7; count of bases not matched to a gene: 21. The CDR3 runs to 18 residues. CDR3 residues: CASFLGTGKNIGVNEQFF. The CDR3 nucleotides read TGTGCCAGCTTTTTGGGGACAGGGAAAAACATTGGCGTAAATGAGCAGTTCTTC.

This clone showed up just a few times. The chain combines TRBV7-2 with TRBJ1-6; perhaps TRBD1 as D (6 bases). Trimming cost V 1 base and J 6 bases, with 10 bases left between them. Germline CDR1 is SGHTA and CDR2 is FQGNSA. This CDR3 has 15 residues. The CDR3 sequence: CASSLVGAINSPLHF. In DNA, the CDR3 is TGTGCCAGCAGCTTAGTGGGGGCAATTAATTCACCCCTCCACTTT.

This clone was seen repeatedly, ten times or more. The chain links TRBV7-9 to TRBJ1-3, with TRBD1 as a possible D gene (5 bases). Per the germline V gene, CDR1 is SEHNR and CDR2 is FQNEAQ (reference sequence). V lost 5 bases and J lost 3, with 11 bases in between. The CDR3 runs to 14 residues. The CDR3 DNA follows: TGTGCCAGCAGCCAAGTAGGGGTTGGAAACACCATATATTTT. Amino acids: CASSQVGVGNTIYF.

This chain joins TRBV10-2 and TRBJ1-6; D remains ambiguous. Germline assignment: CDR1 WSHSY and CDR2 SAAADI. This CDR3 is built from 12 residues. Trimming pared 6 bases from V and 6 bases from J, leaving 6 bases between. CDR3 protein: CASRTGNSPLHF. In DNA, the CDR3 is TGCGCCAGCAGGACGGGTAATTCACCCCTCCACTTT.

This rearrangement joins TRBV12-3 or TRBV12-4 to TRBJ2-7, with D tentatively TRBD1 (6 bases). CDR3 length equals 12 residues. V lost 3 bases and J 3 bases, leaving 6 bases between the germline ends. In nucleotides, the CDR3 is TGTGCCAGCAGTTTGGACAGCTACGAGCAGTACTTC. Translation: CASSLDSYEQYF.

V and J are TRBV19 and TRBJ2-3; 10 nucleotides line up with TRBD2. CDR3 length equals 15 residues. The trim removed 6 bases at V and 6 bases at J, leaving 9 bases unmatched. CDR1 LNHDA and CDR2 SQIVND come from the germline V gene (reference sequence). CDR3 bases: TGTGCCAGTAGGTCTAGCGGGAGTCGGGGGGATACGCAGTATTTT. Translating it yields CASRSSGSRGDTQYF.

This clone was recorded at least ten times. This chain links TRBV10-3 with TRBJ2-2; 10 bases match TRBD2. This CDR3 has 15 residues. With 5 bases clipped from V and 5 bases from J, the junction kept 5 bases outside the gene matches. Germline values: CDR1 ENHRY, CDR2 SYGVKD. The CDR3 reads CAISLTSGQTGELFF. The CDR3 DNA reads TGTGCCATCAGTCTGACTAGCGGGCAGACCGGGGAGCTGTTTTTT.

The chain combines TRBV7-9 with TRBJ2-3; 7 nucleotides match TRBD2. The germline CDR1 and CDR2 sequences are SEHNR and FQNEAQ (reference sequence). CDR3 length: 12 residues. J lost 5 bases, V lost 7 bases, and 3 bases had no gene match. In DNA, the CDR3 is TGTGCCAGCAATGGGAGGGAAGATACGCAGTATTTT. Amino acid sequence: CASNGREDTQYF.

The chain uses TRBV19 and TRBJ1-6, with D maybe TRBD1 (6 bases). The CDR3 has 14 residues. The germline V and J ends were trimmed by 5 bases and 6 bases, with 11 bases remaining between them. Per germline, CDR1 LNHDA and CDR2 SQIVND (reference sequence). CDR3: CASSDRPSNSPLHF. DNA for the CDR3: TGTGCCAGTAGTGACAGGCCTTCTAATTCACCCCTCCACTTT.

In this sample, this clone turned up a few times. The V gene is TRBV12-3 or TRBV12-4, the J gene TRBJ1-2, with D hard to call. The CDR3 is 13 amino acids. The V and J ends lost 10 bases and 2 bases respectively, with 14 bases between them. CDR3 nucleotides: TGTGCCACTCAACTCAGGTCCAACTATGGCTACACCTTC. As protein: CATQLRSNYGYTF.

The chain links TRBV19 to TRBJ2-2, with 10 positions matching TRBD1. Germline V gene sequence: CDR1 LNHDA, CDR2 SQIVND (reference sequence). V shed 6 bases, J shed 5 bases, and the junction held 12 bases outside the gene matches. The CDR3 extends over 17 amino acids. CDR3 coding DNA: TGTGCCAGTAGCCCTTTCGGACAGGGGGTGTGGACCGGGGAGCTGTTTTTT. Its translation: CASSPFGQGVWTGELFF.

A note on this clone: A single base separates this from a much larger clone, so it may be a read error. The V gene is TRBV28, the J gene TRBJ2-7, with 10 bases lining up with TRBD1. V was clipped by 5 bases and J by 2 bases; unmatched bases: 3. CDR3 length: 14 residues. The germline CDR1 and CDR2 sequences are MDHEN and SYDVKM. CDR3 residues: CASSPGTGAYEQYF. The CDR3 DNA reads as TGTGCCAGCAGTCCCGGGACAGGGGCCTACGAGCAGTACTTC.

This clone was recorded once. The chain uses TRBV11-2 and TRBJ1-1; TRBD1 aligns across 12 bases. The CDR3 is made up of 15 amino acids. The V and J ends lost 5 bases and 6 bases, in that order; junction bases with no gene match: 7. In germline, CDR1 is SGHAT, CDR2 FQNNGV. The CDR3 loop is CASSRLGTGGSEAFF. Here the CDR3 DNA reads TGTGCCAGCAGCAGATTGGGGACAGGGGGCTCTGAAGCTTTCTTT.

The V and J genes are TRBV6-5 and TRBJ1-1; possible D gene TRBD1, 5 bases. The V end was cut by 4 bases, the J end by 2 bases, with 11 bases between. The CDR3 is made up of 14 amino acids. Germline CDR1 reads MNHEY; CDR2 reads SVGAGI. This chain's CDR3 is CASSFGGGNTEAFF. CDR3 nucleotide sequence: TGTGCCAGCAGTTTCGGGGGTGGAAACACTGAAGCTTTCTTT.